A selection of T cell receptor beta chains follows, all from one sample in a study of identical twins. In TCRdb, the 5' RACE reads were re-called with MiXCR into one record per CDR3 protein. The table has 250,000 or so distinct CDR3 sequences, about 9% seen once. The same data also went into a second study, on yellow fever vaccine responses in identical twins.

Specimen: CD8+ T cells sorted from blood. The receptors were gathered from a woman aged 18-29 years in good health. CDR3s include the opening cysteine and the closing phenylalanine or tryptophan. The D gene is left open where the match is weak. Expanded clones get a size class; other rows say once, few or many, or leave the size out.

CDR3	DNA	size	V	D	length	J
CSASGGLTRLYEQYF	TGCAGTGCTAGTGGGGGACTGACGCGCTTGTACGAGCAGTACTTC	NA	TRBV20-1	NA	15	TRBJ2-7
CATSRDSYNEQFF	TGTGCCACCAGCAGAGATTCCTACAATGAGCAGTTCTTC	few	TRBV15	NA	13	TRBJ2-1
CASSSSAARELIGRQFF	TGTGCCAGCAGCTCCTCTGCGGCGCGGGAGCTGATAGGCCGGCAGTTCTTC	NA	TRBV7-9	TRBD2	17	TRBJ2-1
CATTGTDTDTQYF	TGTGCCACCACCGGGACAGACACAGATACGCAGTATTTT	few	TRBV6-2/TRBV6-3	TRBD1	13	TRBJ2-3
CASSLQPQDYEQYF	TGTGCCAGCAGTTTACAGCCGCAAGACTACGAGCAGTACTTC	few	TRBV28	NA	14	TRBJ2-7
CASSKGGQSETQYF	TGTGCCAGCAGCAAAGGGGGACAGAGTGAGACCCAGTACTTC	NA	TRBV21-1	NA	14	TRBJ2-5
CASSLGNWGSYEQYF	TGTGCCAGCAGCTTAGGGAACTGGGGATCCTACGAGCAGTACTTC	few	TRBV7-8	NA	15	TRBJ2-7
CRGFSSLTDTQYF	TGCAGAGGTTTTTCATCCCTTACAGATACGCAGTATTTT	few	TRBV20-1	NA	13	TRBJ2-3
CSALAGGSDEQYF	TGCAGCGCGTTAGCGGGAGGCTCCGACGAGCAGTACTTC	NA	TRBV29-1	TRBD2	13	TRBJ2-7
CSVEKSSGILGTQYF	TGCAGCGTTGAAAAATCTAGCGGGATTTTAGGGACCCAGTACTTC	many	TRBV29-1	TRBD2	15	TRBJ2-5
CASSPADSNLYEQYF	TGTGCCAGCTCACCTGCAGATTCAAACCTCTACGAGCAGTACTTC	NA	TRBV18	NA	15	TRBJ2-7
CASGSWTSGSETQYF	TGTGCTAGTGGTTCCTGGACTAGCGGGAGTGAGACCCAGTACTTC	few	TRBV12-5	TRBD2	15	TRBJ2-5
CASSVEGRGAQETQYF	TGTGCCAGCAGCGTAGAGGGGCGGGGAGCCCAAGAGACCCAGTACTTC	NA	TRBV9	NA	16	TRBJ2-5
CSVALGTGDSGANVLTF	TGCAGCGTTGCCCTTGGGACAGGGGACTCTGGGGCCAACGTCCTGACTTTC	many	TRBV29-1	TRBD1	17	TRBJ2-6